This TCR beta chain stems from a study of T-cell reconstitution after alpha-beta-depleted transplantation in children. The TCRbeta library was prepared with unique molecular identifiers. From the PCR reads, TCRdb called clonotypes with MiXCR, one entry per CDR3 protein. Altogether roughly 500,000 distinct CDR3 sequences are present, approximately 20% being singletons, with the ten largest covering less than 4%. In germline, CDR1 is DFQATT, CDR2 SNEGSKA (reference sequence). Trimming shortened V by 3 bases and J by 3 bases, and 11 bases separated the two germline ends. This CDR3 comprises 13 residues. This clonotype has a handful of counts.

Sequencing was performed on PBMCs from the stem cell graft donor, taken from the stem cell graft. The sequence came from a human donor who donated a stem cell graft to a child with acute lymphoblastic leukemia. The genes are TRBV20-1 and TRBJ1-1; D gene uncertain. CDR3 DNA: TGCAGTGCTAGGGGAGGGCTCCACACTGAAGCTTTCTTT. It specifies CSARGGLHTEAFF.